This entry lists 8 T cell receptor beta chains sequenced from one sample in a study of OX40 agonist ivuxolimab in advanced cancers. The method was immunoSEQ multiplex PCR; TCRdb's version includes in-frame clones alone and lacks a portion of them. The table records around 19,000 clones, 70% to 90% of them present only once. This sample comprised CD4+ or CD8+ T cells sorted from blood, obtained in a trial of the OX40 agonist ivuxolimab. Source of these receptors: an adult with an advanced solid tumor such as melanoma, head and neck, liver or kidney cancer.

This clone showed up just once. The V call is TRBV13, the J call TRBJ2-7; D may be TRBD1 (6 bases). Germline V gives CDR1 PRHDT, CDR2 FYEKMQ (reference sequence). V dropped 5 bases and J dropped 2 bases, with 13 bases sitting between them. The CDR3 is 14 amino acids. The DNA for the CDR3 is TGTGCCAGCAGCCGGTGGGACACACCCTACGAGCAGTACTTC. This codes for CASSRWDTPYEQYF.

The rearrangement joins TRBV19 to TRBJ2-1; D may correspond to TRBD1 or TRBD2 (5 bases each). V shed 3 bases and J shed 8 bases, with 8 bases lying between them. The germline CDR1 and CDR2 sequences are LNHDA and SQIVND (reference sequence). The CDR3 contains 12 residues. The CDR3 DNA reads as TGTGCCAGTAGTATTAGGGGAGATGAGCAGTTCTTC. This sequence encodes CASSIRGDEQFF. Using reference TRBV19 and TRBJ2-1 for the parts outside the CDR3, the full variable domain is DGGITQSPKYLFRKEGQNVTLSCEQNLNHDAMYWYRQDPGQGLRLIYYSQIVNDFQKGDIAEGYSVSREKKESFPLTVTSAQKNPTAFYLCASSIRGDEQFFGPGTRLTVL.

As regards this clone: The DNA is left out, because the CDR3 cannot be placed on it with certainty; the CDR3 is given as TCRdb lists it. The CDR3 reads CASSKVGTGTTLGYPEAFF. The chain has TRBV21-1 and TRBJ1-1; TRBD1, the table's D call, lacks a check against the DNA. TRBV21-1 constitutes a pseudogene. The CDR3 region is 19 residues in length, termini included.

The rearrangement uses TRBV7-9 and TRBJ2-7, with D hard to call. V was trimmed by 9 bases and J by 1 base, leaving 10 bases between them. Per germline, CDR1 SEHNR and CDR2 FQNEAQ (reference sequence). The CDR3 length is 12 residues. The CDR3 loop reads CASGDGSYEQYF. Here the CDR3 DNA reads TGTGCCAGTGGAGACGGTTCCTACGAGCAGTACTTC. The complete variable domain, with remaining parts taken from reference TRBV7-9 and TRBJ2-7, reads DTGVSQNPRHKITKRGQNVTFRCDPISEHNRLYWYRQTLGQGPEFLTYFQNEAQLEKSRLLSDRFSAERPKGSFSTLEIQRTEQGDSAMYLCASGDGSYEQYFGPGTRLTVT.

The chain recombines TRBV7-9 with TRBJ1-3; D perhaps matches TRBD1 (5 bases). Trimming stripped 3 bases from V and 2 bases from J, with 11 bases between. The CDR3 runs 15 residues. Germline V gives CDR1 SEHNR, CDR2 FQNEAQ (reference sequence). The chain's CDR3 is CASSFRGEAGNTIYF. In DNA form, the CDR3 reads TGTGCCAGCAGCTTCCGGGGGGAAGCTGGAAACACCATATATTTT. Looking up the rest from reference TRBV7-9 and TRBJ1-3 gives the full variable domain: DTGVSQNPRHKITKRGQNVTFRCDPISEHNRLYWYRQTLGQGPEFLTYFQNEAQLEKSRLLSDRFSAERPKGSFSTLEIQRTEQGDSAMYLCASSFRGEAGNTIYFGEGSWLTVV.

This chain uses TRBV5-1 with TRBJ1-3; 7 nucleotides agree with TRBD1. The J segment lost 2 bases and the V segment lost 4 bases, leaving 15 bases of the junction unmatched. Looked up from germline, CDR1 is SGHRS and CDR2 is YFSETQ. This CDR3 has 18 amino acids. CDR3 DNA: TGCGCCAGCAGCGTTGATCGACAGGGTGCCCTCCCTGGAAACACCATATATTTT. Its protein is CASSVDRQGALPGNTIYF.

The rearrangement joins TRBV18 to TRBJ1-1; tentative D call: TRBD1 (5 bases). The CDR3 has 14 residues. CDR1 is KGHSH, CDR2 LQKENI, per germline. V was shortened by 3 bases and J by 4 bases, with 12 bases between the two germline ends. Written as DNA, the CDR3 is TGTGCCAGCTCACCGCTCGGGGGGACCACTGAAGCTTTCTTT. Its translation: CASSPLGGTTEAFF. Looking up the rest from reference TRBV18 and TRBJ1-1 gives the full variable domain: NAGVMQNPRHLVRRRGQEARLRCSPMKGHSHVYWYRQLPEEGLKFMVYLQKENIIDESGMPKERFSAEFPKEGPSILRIQQVVRGDSAAYFCASSPLGGTTEAFFGQGTRLTVV.

The chain is built from TRBV6-4 and TRBJ2-2, with D unclear. Germline assignment: CDR1 MRHNA and CDR2 SNTAGT. Trimming shortened V by 5 bases and J by 7 bases, and 14 bases separated the two germline ends. This CDR3 has 14 residues. The CDR3 sequence is CASSRGFQIGELFF. The CDR3 DNA is TGTGCCAGCAGTCGTGGCTTTCAGATCGGGGAGCTGTTTTTT.